These 10 T cell receptor beta chains originate from one sample sequenced in a study of T cell responses to AZD1222 COVID-19 vaccine. TCRdb keeps only in-frame clones here, not all; method: immunoSEQ multiplex PCR. The repertoire holds about 93,000 clones, with about 86% as singletons. Sequenced material: peripheral blood, taken on day 0 of AZD1222 vaccination. These receptors all come from an adult in good health.

This clone has a handful of counts. The chain employs TRBV24-1 and TRBJ1-5, with 9 positions matching TRBD1. Germline V gene data show CDR1 as KGHDR and CDR2 as SFDVKD. The CDR3 length is 17 residues. The trim removed 5 bases at V and 2 bases at J, leaving 9 bases unmatched. CDR3 in DNA: TGTGCCACCAGTGCTGACAGGGGGGCTTTTGGCAATCAGCCCCAGCATTTT. Amino acid sequence: CATSADRGAFGNQPQHF.

The J gene is TRBJ2-5, the V gene TRBV7-2; 8 nucleotides line up with TRBD2. This CDR3 is built from 15 residues. Germline CDR1 SGHTA, CDR2 FQGNSA. Losses at the gene ends were 5 bases for V and 2 bases for J; bases not matched to a gene: 7. In DNA form, the CDR3 reads TGTGCCAGCAGCATTAGCGGGGCCAAACAAGAGACCCAGTACTTC. Its protein product is CASSISGAKQETQYF.

The chain employs TRBV6-5 and TRBJ2-7, with 8 bases lining up with TRBD1. Per germline, CDR1 MNHEY and CDR2 SVGAGI. The CDR3 loop spans 14 amino acids. J lost 6 bases, V lost 7 bases, and 11 bases had no gene match. The CDR3 nucleotides are TGTGCCAGCATGAGGGACAGGCCCGGGGGCGAGCAGTACTTC. It codes for CASMRDRPGGEQYF.

J is TRBJ1-4 and V is TRBV27; D perhaps matches TRBD1 (6 bases). CDR3 length: 15 residues. V dropped 5 bases and J dropped 7 bases, with 17 bases sitting between them. Germline CDR1 reads MNHEY; CDR2 reads SMNVEV (reference sequence). CDR3 coding DNA: TGTGCCAGCAGTAGTTCCGGGGGGCGGGTTGAAAAACTGTTTTTT. Translating it yields CASSSSGGRVEKLFF.

J is TRBJ2-5 and V is TRBV28; 12 nucleotides line up with TRBD2. Unmatched junction bases numbered 4, after V lost 4 bases and J lost 4 bases. Germline V CDR1 and CDR2: MDHEN, SYDVKM. The CDR3 spans 15 residues. The CDR3 region is CASSSSGRASETQYF. DNA for the CDR3: TGTGCCAGCAGTTCTAGCGGGAGGGCATCAGAGACCCAGTACTTC. Together with reference TRBV28 and TRBJ2-5, the CDR3 gives the full variable domain: DVKVTQSSRYLVKRTGEKVFLECVQDMDHENMFWYRQDPGLGLRLIYFSYDVKMKEKGDIPEGYSVSREKKERFSLILESASTNQTSMYLCASSSSGRASETQYFGPGTRLLVL.

In its sample, this clone was seen once. The V gene is TRBV13, the J gene TRBJ1-1; 9 nucleotides align to TRBD1. Unmatched junction bases numbered 7, after V lost 7 bases and J lost 4 bases. This CDR3 has 14 residues. The germline CDR1 and CDR2 sequences are PRHDT and FYEKMQ (reference sequence). The CDR3 bases are TGTGCCAGCATCCAGACAGGGGGAATCACTGAAGCTTTCTTT. This gives the protein CASIQTGGITEAFF.

The CDR3 is CASSLVTGARYEQYF. In DNA, the CDR3 is TGTGCCAGCAGTTTGGTGACAGGGGCTAGGTACGAGCAGTACTTC. This chain joins TRBV27 and TRBJ2-7; 8 bases align to TRBD1. The CDR3 runs to 15 residues. The V segment lost 3 bases and the J segment 4 bases; nucleotides outside the gene matches: 8. Germline CDR1 MNHEY, CDR2 SMNVEV (reference sequence).

This chain links TRBV7-8 with TRBJ2-5; D possibly corresponds to TRBD1 (6 bases). Germline lookup yields CDR1 SGHVS and CDR2 FQNEAQ. This CDR3 spans 15 amino acids. The V and J ends lost 1 base and 4 bases respectively, with 13 bases between them. For the CDR3, the DNA is TGTGCCAGCAGCTTAGGGGGGCTTCTAGGAGAGACCCAGTACTTC. Translating gives CASSLGGLLGETQYF.

This chain joins TRBV29-1 and TRBJ2-5; D might be TRBD1 (5 bases). V was trimmed by 2 bases and J by 0 bases, leaving 13 bases between them. CDR3 size: 15 residues. Germline CDR1 SQVTM, CDR2 ANQGSEA. The CDR3 bases are TGCAGCGTTGAAACGAGGACAAGTAACCAAGAGACCCAGTACTTC. This gives the protein CSVETRTSNQETQYF.

V and J are TRBV7-2 and TRBJ2-3, with D hard to call. V lost 1 base, J lost 4 bases, and 9 bases lay in between. Germline values: CDR1 SGHTA, CDR2 FQGNSA. The CDR3 extends over 14 amino acids. The CDR3, as DNA: TGTGCCAGCAGCTTAGGCGGCTGGGCAGATACGCAGTATTTT. It yields the protein CASSLGGWADTQYF.